The TCR beta chain described here comes from a study of CD8+ T cells in alopecia areata. Note on this clone: Its target is not known.

The CDR3 covers 13 residues. Germline CDR1 is SQVTM and CDR2 is ANQGSEA. V dropped 6 bases and J dropped 6; count of bases not matched to a gene: 5. Study-level points and caveats: In scalp and blood during tofacitinib, many expanded lesional clones persisted.

Following RNA extraction, reverse transcription yielded cDNA that acted as the sequencing template. Assay: immunoSEQ multiplex PCR; the TCRdb copy retains only in-frame clones and omits some. The repertoire includes 150,000 to 200,000 clones, 50% to 60% of them detected once, and less than 4% sits in the top ten. Indicated treatment: oral pan-JAK inhibitor, 5-10 mg twice daily. Sample: CD4+ T cells sorted from blood, taken at week 4, from a patient treated with tofacitinib. This chain links TRBV29-1 with TRBJ1-6; 7 bases line up with TRBD1. The sequence was collected from a human donor with alopecia areata. For the CDR3, the DNA is TGCAGCGTCCGGGACAGACTTAATTCACCCCTCCACTTT. It is translated as CSVRDRLNSPLHF.